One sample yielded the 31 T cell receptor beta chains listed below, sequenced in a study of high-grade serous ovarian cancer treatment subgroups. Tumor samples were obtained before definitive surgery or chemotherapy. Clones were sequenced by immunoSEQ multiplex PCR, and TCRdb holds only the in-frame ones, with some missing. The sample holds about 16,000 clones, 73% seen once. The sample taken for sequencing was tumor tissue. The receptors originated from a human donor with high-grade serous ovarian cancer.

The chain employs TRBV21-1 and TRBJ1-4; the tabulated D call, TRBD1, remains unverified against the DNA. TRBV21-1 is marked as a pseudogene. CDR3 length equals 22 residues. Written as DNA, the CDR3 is TGTGCCAGCAGCCCTCCGCCCCCCTATTCGGGACAGGGGGGCCGTGCCGGTGAAAAACTGTTTTTT. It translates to CASSPPPPYSGQGGRAGEKLFF.

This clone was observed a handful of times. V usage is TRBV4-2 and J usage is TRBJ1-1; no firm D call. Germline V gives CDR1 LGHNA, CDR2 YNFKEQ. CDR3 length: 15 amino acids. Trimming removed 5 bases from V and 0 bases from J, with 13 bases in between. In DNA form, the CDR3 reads TGTGCCAGCAGCTTCGCCACTGGAGTGAACACTGAAGCTTTCTTT. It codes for CASSFATGVNTEAFF.

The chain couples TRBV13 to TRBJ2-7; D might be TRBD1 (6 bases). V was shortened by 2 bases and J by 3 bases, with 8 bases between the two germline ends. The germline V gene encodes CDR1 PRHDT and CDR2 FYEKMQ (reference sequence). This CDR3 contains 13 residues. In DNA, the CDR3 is TGTGCCAGCAGCTTACGGACAGACTACGAGCAGTACTTC. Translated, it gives CASSLRTDYEQYF.

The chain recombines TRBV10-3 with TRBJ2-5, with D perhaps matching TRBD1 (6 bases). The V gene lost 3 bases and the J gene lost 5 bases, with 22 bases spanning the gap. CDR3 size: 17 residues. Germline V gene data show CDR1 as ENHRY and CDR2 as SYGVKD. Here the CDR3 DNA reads TGTGCCATCAGTGACTCTATCTCGCCCAGGGGACCGGAGACCCAGTACTTC. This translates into CAISDSISPRGPETQYF.

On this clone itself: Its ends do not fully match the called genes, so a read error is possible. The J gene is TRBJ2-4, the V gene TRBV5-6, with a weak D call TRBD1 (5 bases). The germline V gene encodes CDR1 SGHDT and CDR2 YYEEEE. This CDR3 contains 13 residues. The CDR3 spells CASSAILTGSLNF. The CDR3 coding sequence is TGTGCCAGCAGCGCAATCCTAACAGGTTCCTTGAACTTC.

The CDR3 is CSAITGGTGYEQYF. CDR3 in DNA: TGCAGCGCAATTACAGGGGGCACTGGGTACGAGCAGTACTTC. The J gene is TRBJ2-5, the V gene TRBV29-1, with TRBD1 matching 9 bases. TRBJ2-7 matches the DNA end more closely, so the J call is doubtful. The CDR3 totals 14 residues. Germline CDR1 and CDR2: SQVTM and ANQGSEA.

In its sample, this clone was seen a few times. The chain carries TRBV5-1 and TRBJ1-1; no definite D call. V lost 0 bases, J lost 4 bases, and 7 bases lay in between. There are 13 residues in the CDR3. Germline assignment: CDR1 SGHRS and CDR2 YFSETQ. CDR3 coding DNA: TGCGCCAGCAGCTTGGAGCACGGCACTGAAGCTTTCTTT. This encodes CASSLEHGTEAFF.

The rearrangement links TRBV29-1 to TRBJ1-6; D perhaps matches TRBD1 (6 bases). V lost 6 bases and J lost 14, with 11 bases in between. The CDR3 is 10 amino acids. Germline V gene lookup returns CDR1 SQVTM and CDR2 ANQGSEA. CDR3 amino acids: CSVLQGTLHF. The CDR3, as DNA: TGCAGCGTCTTACAGGGAACCCTCCACTTT.

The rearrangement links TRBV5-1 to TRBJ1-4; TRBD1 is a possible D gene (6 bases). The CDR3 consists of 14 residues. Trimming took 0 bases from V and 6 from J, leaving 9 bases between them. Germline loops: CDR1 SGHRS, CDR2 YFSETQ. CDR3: CASSLGTGYEKLFF. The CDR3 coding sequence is TGCGCCAGCAGCTTGGGAACAGGGTATGAAAAACTGTTTTTT.

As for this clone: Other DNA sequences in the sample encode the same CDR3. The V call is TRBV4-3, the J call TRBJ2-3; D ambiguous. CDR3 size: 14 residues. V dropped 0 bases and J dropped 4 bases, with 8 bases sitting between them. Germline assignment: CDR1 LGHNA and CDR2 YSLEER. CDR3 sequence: CASSQDLSPDTQYF. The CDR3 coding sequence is TGCGCCAGCAGCCAAGATTTAAGCCCAGATACGCAGTATTTT.

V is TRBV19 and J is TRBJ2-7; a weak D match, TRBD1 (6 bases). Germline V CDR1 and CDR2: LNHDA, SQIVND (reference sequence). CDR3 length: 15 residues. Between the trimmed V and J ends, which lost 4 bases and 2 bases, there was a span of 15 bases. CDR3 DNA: TGTGCCAGTAGTACATCTGGCAGGGGCCCCTACGAGCAGTACTTC. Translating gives CASSTSGRGPYEQYF.

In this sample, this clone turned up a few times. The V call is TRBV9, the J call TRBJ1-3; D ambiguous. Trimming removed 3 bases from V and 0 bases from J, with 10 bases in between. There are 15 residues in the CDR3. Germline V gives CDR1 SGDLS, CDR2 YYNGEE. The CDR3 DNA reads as TGTGCCAGCAGCGAGCATACAGCCTCTGGAAACACCATATATTTT. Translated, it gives CASSEHTASGNTIYF.

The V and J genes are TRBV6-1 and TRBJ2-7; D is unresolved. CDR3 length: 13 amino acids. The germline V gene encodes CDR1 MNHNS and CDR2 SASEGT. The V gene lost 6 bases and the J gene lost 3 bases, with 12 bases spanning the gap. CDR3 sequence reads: CASSQVHFYEQYF. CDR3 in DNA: TGTGCCAGCAGCCAGGTCCACTTCTACGAGCAGTACTTC.

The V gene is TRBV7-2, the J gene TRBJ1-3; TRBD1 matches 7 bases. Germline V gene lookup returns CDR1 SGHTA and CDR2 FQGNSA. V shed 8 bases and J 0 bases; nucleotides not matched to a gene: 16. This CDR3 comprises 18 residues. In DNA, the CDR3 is TGTGCCAGCTCAGGGGGTGAGGTGGGCTTGAGCTCTGGAAACACCATATATTTT. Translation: CASSGGEVGLSSGNTIYF.

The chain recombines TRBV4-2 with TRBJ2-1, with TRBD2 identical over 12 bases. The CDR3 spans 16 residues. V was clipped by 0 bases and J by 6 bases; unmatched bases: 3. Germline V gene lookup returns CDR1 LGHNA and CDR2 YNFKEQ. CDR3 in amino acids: CASSQDPSGGVNEQFF. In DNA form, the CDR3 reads TGTGCCAGCAGCCAAGATCCTAGCGGGGGGGTCAATGAGCAGTTCTTC.

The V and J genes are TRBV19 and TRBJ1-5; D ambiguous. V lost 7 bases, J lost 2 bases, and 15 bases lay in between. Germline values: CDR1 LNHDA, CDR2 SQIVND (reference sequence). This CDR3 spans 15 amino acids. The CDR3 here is CASTVGEIGNQPQHF. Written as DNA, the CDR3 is TGTGCCAGTACTGTCGGGGAAATTGGCAATCAGCCCCAGCATTTT.

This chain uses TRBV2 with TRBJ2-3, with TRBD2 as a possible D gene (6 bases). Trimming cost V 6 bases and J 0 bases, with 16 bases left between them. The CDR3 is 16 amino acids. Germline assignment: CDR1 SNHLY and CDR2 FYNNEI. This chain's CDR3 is CASRLGRGYSTDTQYF. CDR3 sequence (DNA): TGTGCCAGCAGGTTGGGGCGGGGCTACAGCACAGATACGCAGTATTTT.

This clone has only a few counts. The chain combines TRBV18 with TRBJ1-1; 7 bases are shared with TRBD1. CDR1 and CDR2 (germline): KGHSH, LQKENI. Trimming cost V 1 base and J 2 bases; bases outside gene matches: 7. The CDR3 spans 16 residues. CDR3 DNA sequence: TGTGCCAGCTCACCACAGGGGGCAAGAAGAAACACTGAAGCTTTCTTT. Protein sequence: CASSPQGARRNTEAFF. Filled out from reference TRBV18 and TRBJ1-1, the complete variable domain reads NAGVMQNPRHLVRRRGQEARLRCSPMKGHSHVYWYRQLPEEGLKFMVYLQKENIIDESGMPKERFSAEFPKEGPSILRIQQVVRGDSAAYFCASSPQGARRNTEAFFGQGTRLTVV.

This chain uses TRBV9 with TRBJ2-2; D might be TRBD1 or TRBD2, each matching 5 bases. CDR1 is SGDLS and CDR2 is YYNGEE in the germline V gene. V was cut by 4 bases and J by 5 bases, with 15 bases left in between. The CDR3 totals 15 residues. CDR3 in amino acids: CASSPGQGSTGELFF. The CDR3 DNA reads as TGTGCCAGCAGCCCGGGGCAGGGTTCAACCGGGGAGCTGTTTTTT. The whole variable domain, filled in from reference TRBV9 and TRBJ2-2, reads DSGVTQTPKHLITATGQRVTLRCSPRSGDLSVYWYQQSLDQGLQFLIQYYNGEERAKGNILERFSAQQFPDLHSELNLSSLELGDSALYFCASSPGQGSTGELFFGEGSRLTVL.

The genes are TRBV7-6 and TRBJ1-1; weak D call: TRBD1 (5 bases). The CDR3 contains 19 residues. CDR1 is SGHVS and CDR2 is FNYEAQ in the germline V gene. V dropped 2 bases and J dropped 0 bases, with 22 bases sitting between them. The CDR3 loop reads CASSLRPPYGDSMNTEAFF. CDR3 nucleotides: TGTGCCAGCAGCTTAAGGCCGCCCTACGGTGACAGCATGAACACTGAAGCTTTCTTT.

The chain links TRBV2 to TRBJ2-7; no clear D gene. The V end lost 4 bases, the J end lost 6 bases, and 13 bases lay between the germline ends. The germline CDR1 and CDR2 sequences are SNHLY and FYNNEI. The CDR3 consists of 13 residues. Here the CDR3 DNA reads TGTGCCAGCAGTGGCCTAGTAACGTTCGAGCAGTACTTC. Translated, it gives CASSGLVTFEQYF.

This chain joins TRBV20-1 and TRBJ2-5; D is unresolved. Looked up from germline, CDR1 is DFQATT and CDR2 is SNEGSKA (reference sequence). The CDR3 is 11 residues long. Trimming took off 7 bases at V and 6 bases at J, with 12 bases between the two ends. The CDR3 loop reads CSVRKGQTQYF. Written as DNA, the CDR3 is TGCAGTGTAAGGAAAGGGCAGACCCAGTACTTC.

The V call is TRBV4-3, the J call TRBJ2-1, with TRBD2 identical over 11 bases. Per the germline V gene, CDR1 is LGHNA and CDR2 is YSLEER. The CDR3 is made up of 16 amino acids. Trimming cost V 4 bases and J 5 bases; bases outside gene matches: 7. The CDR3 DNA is TGCGCCAGCAGCCCCCATAGCGGGGGGGCCCACAATGAGCAGTTCTTC. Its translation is CASSPHSGGAHNEQFF.

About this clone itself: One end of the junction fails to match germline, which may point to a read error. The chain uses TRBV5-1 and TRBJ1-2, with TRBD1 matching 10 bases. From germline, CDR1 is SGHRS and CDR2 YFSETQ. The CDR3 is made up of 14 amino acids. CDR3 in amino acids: CASSLDRGYKGYTF. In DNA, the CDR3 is TGCGCCAGCAGTTTGGACAGGGGGTATAAAGGCTACACCTTC.

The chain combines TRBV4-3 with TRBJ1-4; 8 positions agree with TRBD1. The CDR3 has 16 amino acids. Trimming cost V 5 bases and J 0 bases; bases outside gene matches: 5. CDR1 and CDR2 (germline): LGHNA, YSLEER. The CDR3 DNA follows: TGCGCCAGCAGCAAATACAGGGGGGCAACTAATGAAAAACTGTTTTTT. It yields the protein CASSKYRGATNEKLFF.

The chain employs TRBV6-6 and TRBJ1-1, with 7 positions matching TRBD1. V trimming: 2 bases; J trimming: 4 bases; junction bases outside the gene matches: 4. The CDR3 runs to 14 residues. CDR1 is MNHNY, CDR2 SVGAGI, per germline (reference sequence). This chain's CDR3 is CASSYKTGITEAFF. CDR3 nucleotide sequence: TGTGCCAGCAGTTACAAGACAGGGATCACTGAAGCTTTCTTT.

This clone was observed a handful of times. This CDR3 reads CASSYRGGESYGYTF. DNA for the CDR3: TGTGCCAGCAGTTACAGAGGTGGAGAGAGCTATGGCTACACCTTC. J is TRBJ1-2 and V is TRBV6-6; D gene uncertain. This CDR3 comprises 15 residues. Per the germline V gene, CDR1 is MNHNY and CDR2 is SVGAGI (reference sequence). Trimming removed 2 bases at V and 4 bases at J, with 14 bases between.

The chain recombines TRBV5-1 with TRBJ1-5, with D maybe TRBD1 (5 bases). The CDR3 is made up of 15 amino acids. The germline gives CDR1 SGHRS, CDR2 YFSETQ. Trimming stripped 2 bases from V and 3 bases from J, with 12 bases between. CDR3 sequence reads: CASSLGDLPNQPQHF. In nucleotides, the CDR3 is TGCGCCAGCAGCTTAGGGGACTTACCCAATCAGCCCCAGCATTTT.

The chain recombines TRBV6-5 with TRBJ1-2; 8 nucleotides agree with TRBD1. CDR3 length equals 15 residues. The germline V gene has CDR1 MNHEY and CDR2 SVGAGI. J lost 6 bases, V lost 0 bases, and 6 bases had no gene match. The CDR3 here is CASSYSRTGRDGYTF. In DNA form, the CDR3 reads TGTGCCAGCAGTTACTCTCGGACAGGGCGGGATGGCTACACCTTC.

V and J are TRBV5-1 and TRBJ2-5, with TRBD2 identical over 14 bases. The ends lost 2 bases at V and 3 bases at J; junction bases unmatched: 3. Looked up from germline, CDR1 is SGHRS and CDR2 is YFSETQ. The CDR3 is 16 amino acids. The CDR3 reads CASSLGLAGGKETQYF. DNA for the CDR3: TGCGCCAGCAGCTTAGGACTAGCGGGGGGAAAAGAGACCCAGTACTTC.

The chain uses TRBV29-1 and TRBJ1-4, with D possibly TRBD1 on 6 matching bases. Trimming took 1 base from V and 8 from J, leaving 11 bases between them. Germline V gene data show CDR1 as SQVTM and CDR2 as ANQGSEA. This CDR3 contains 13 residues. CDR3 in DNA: TGCAGCGTTGAAGCGGACAGAGGCGAAAAACTGTTTTTT. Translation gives CSVEADRGEKLFF. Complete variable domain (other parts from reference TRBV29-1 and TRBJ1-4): SAVISQKPSRDICQRGTSLTIQCQVDSQVTMMFWYRQQPGQSLTLIATANQGSEATYESGFVIDKFPISRPNLTFSTLTVSNMSPEDSSIYLCSVEADRGEKLFFGSGTQLSVL.